The clone carrying this T cell receptor beta chain was observed a handful of times. Its specificity is not known. Constant-segment primers were used for 5'RACE, and the resulting TCR alpha and TCR beta cDNA libraries carried sample barcodes and UMIs. TCRdb called the 5' RACE reads again in MiXCR, with one record for every CDR3 protein. The table records approximately 250,000 distinct CDR3 sequences, around 15% of them present only once. This record belongs to a study of T-cell memory formation after mild COVID-19. Notes on the study in general: Confirmation was lacking for SARS-CoV-2 specificity of second-wave clones that peaked on day 37. Clones that contracted clustered mainly in CM and EM if CD4+ and in EMRA if CD8+. Later expanders leaned toward CD4+, whereas clones contracting from day 15 to 85 were balanced CD4/CD8.

Trimming took 6 bases from V and 1 from J; bases not matched to a gene: 10. The CDR3 has 17 amino acids. Sequencing input: PBMCs or a T cell subset sorted from them (not recorded which). This sequence originates from a man in his late teens or twenties who had mild COVID-19 (a few samples of this study predate the infection). Cell type and time point are not known. This chain connects TRBV12-3 or TRBV12-4 to TRBJ1-2, with 11 bases identical to TRBD1. CDR3 nucleotides: TGTGCCAGCAGCCTACTAGGACAGGGGGCCTATAACTATGGCTACACCTTC. Its translation: CASSLLGQGAYNYGYTF.